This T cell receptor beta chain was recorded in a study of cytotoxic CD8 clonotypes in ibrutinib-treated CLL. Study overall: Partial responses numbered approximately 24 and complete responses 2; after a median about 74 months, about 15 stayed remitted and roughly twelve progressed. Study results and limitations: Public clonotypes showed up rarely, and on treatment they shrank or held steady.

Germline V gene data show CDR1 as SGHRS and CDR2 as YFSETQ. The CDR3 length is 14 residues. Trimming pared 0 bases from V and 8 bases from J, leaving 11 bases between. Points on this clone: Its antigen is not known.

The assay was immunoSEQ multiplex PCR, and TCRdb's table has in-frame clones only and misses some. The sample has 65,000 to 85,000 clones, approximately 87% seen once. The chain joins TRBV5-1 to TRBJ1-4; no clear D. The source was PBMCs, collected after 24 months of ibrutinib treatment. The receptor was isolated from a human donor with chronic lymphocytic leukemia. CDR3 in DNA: TGCGCCAGCAGCTTGGAAGGGATGGGGGAAAAACTGTTTTTT. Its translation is CASSLEGMGEKLFF.